This paragraph reports one T cell receptor beta chain. Its antigen is not identified. The source of the sample is a study of T cell responses to AZD1222 COVID-19 vaccine. Study conclusions and caveats: The span of vaccine-associated CD4 TCRs extended across spike, with dominance at 160-218 and 743-854. A reported finding is that nearly half of spike-specific TCRs target unmutated variant regions.

The CDR3 totals 13 residues. Germline CDR1 reads MNHEY; CDR2 reads SMNVEV (reference sequence). Deletions cut 5 bases from V and 5 bases from J, with 12 bases between. The protocol was immunoSEQ multiplex PCR, while the TCRdb copy is restricted to in-frame clones and leaves out a portion. In the table there are fewer than 200,000 clones, 92% of which are singletons. V and J are TRBV27 and TRBJ1-2, with D tentatively TRBD1 (6 bases). Specimen: peripheral blood, collected on day 0 of AZD1222 vaccination. The receptor was isolated from an adult in good health. The CDR3 sequence: CASSNRDRYGYTF. The CDR3 region has the DNA TGTGCCAGCAGTAACAGGGACCGATATGGCTACACCTTC.